Listed below are T cell receptor beta chains from one sample, sequenced in a study of blood T cell repertoires in COVID-19. Sequenced by immunoSEQ multiplex PCR; TCRdb stores in-frame clones only, minus some. This sample has approximately 170,000 clones, with about 83% found just once. The sequenced sample was peripheral blood. The source of these receptors is a woman of 80 years or more with acute or convalescent COVID-19. The CDR3 runs from the conserved cysteine through the conserved F or W. Fields, in order: V gene, clone size, CDR3 length, D gene, J gene, CDR3 DNA, CDR3 protein. D genes are given only for firm matches. Size values are once, few and many counts, or a class for expanded clones, and some rows have none.

v_gene: TRBV6-5
abundance: NA
len: 13
d_gene: NA
j_gene: TRBJ2-1
CDR3nt: TGTGCCAGCACCCGGACAGACTACAATGAGCAGTTCTTC
CDR3aa: CASTRTDYNEQFF

v_gene: TRBV12-2
abundance: NA
len: 16
d_gene: NA
j_gene: TRBJ2-7
CDR3nt: TGTGCAAGTCGCTTAGGGGGGGGACAGGACGCCTACGAGCAGTACTTC
CDR3aa: CASRLGGGQDAYEQYF

v_gene: TRBV28
abundance: NA
len: 16
d_gene: TRBD2
j_gene: TRBJ2-5
CDR3nt: TGTGCCAGCAGTTTGCCGGCAGGGTTGGGGGGGGAGACCCAGTACTTC
CDR3aa: CASSLPAGLGGETQYF

v_gene: TRBV7-2
abundance: many
len: 15
d_gene: TRBD2
j_gene: TRBJ2-3
CDR3nt: TGTGCCAGCAGCCCCCTTAGCGGGAGTGGAGATACGCAGTATTTT
CDR3aa: CASSPLSGSGDTQYF

v_gene: TRBV20-1
abundance: NA
len: 16
d_gene: TRBD2
j_gene: TRBJ2-3
CDR3nt: TGCAGTGCTAGTGTCGCTAGCGGGGGGATCACAGATACGCAGTATTTT
CDR3aa: CSASVASGGITDTQYF

v_gene: TRBV10-3
abundance: NA
len: 14
d_gene: NA
j_gene: TRBJ1-6
CDR3nt: TGTGCCAGTGAGCCGGAGGGGCCGTCTTCACCCCTCCACTTT
CDR3aa: CASEPEGPSSPLHF

v_gene: TRBV19
abundance: once
len: 14
d_gene: TRBD1
j_gene: TRBJ1-2
CDR3nt: TGTGCCACCGGAACAGGGGGACAGGGCTATGGCTACACCTTC
CDR3aa: CATGTGGQGYGYTF

v_gene: TRBV27
abundance: NA
len: 13
d_gene: NA
j_gene: TRBJ1-1
CDR3nt: TGTGCCAGCAGTTTAGAGTCGGAGACTGAAGCTTTCTTT
CDR3aa: CASSLESETEAFF

v_gene: TRBV19
abundance: NA
len: 19
d_gene: TRBD1
j_gene: TRBJ1-4
CDR3nt: TGTGCCAGTAGTATAGTACCGTACCGGGACAGGGGATCAGGAGAAAAACTGTTTTTT
CDR3aa: CASSIVPYRDRGSGEKLFF

v_gene: TRBV2
abundance: NA
len: 15
d_gene: TRBD1
j_gene: TRBJ2-1
CDR3nt: TGTGCCAGCACAATATACAGGGGGCCCTCAAATGAGCAGTTCTTC
CDR3aa: CASTIYRGPSNEQFF

v_gene: TRBV10-3
abundance: NA
len: 15
d_gene: TRBD1
j_gene: TRBJ2-2
CDR3nt: TGTGCCATCAAGGGACAGGATATGGGCACCGGGGAGCTGTTTTTT
CDR3aa: CAIKGQDMGTGELFF

v_gene: TRBV3-1/TRBV3-2
abundance: NA
len: 15
d_gene: TRBD1
j_gene: TRBJ2-3
CDR3nt: TGTGCCAGCAGGCAACGACAGGGGGCAACAGATACGCAGTATTTT
CDR3aa: CASRQRQGATDTQYF

v_gene: TRBV9
abundance: NA
len: 15
d_gene: NA
j_gene: TRBJ2-7
CDR3nt: TGTGCCAGCACGGTCGACGCGACGGGCTCCTACGAGCAGTACTTC
CDR3aa: CASTVDATGSYEQYF

v_gene: TRBV10-2
abundance: NA
len: 19
d_gene: NA
j_gene: TRBJ1-5
CDR3nt: TGCGCCAGCAGGAAGGGTAGGGGCAGGGCCAGAGTAGGCAATCAGCCCCAGCATTTT
CDR3aa: CASRKGRGRARVGNQPQHF

v_gene: TRBV5-8
abundance: NA
len: 14
d_gene: NA
j_gene: TRBJ1-1
CDR3nt: TGTGCCAGCAGCTTAGAAGGGGCTGAAACCGAAGCTTTCTTT
CDR3aa: CASSLEGAETEAFF

v_gene: TRBV28
abundance: NA
len: 15
d_gene: TRBD1
j_gene: TRBJ1-5
CDR3nt: TGTGCCAGCAGTACTGGGACAGGCCCGTTTCAGCCCCAGCATTTT
CDR3aa: CASSTGTGPFQPQHF

v_gene: TRBV24-1
abundance: once
len: 15
d_gene: NA
j_gene: TRBJ1-4
CDR3nt: TGTGCCACCAGTGACCCAGGACAGAGTAATGAAAAACTGTTTTTT
CDR3aa: CATSDPGQSNEKLFF